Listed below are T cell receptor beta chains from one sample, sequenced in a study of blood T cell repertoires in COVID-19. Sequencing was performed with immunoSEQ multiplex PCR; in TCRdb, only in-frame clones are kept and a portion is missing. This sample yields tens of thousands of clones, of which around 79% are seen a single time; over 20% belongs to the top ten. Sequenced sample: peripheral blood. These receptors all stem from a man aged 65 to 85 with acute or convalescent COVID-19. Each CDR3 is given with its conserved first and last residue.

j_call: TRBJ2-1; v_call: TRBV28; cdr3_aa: CASSTLAGDEFF
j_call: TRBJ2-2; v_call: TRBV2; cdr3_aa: CASSGASHPNTGELFF
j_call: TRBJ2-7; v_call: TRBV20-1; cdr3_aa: CSASPRVWEQYF
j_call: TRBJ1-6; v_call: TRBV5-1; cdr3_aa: CASSLGQWGDSPLHF
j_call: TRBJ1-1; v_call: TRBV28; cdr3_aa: CASIPWTPQLMNTEAFF
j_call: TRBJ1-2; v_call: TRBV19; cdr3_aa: CASSSGQFYGYTF
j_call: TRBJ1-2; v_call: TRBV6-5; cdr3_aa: CASSTRQGLGGYTF
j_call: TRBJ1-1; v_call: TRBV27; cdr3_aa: CASRGTGLNTEAFF
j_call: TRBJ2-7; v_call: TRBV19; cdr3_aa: CASRVRTGANEQYF
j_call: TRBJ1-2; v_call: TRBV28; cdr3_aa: CASSLTGYGYTF
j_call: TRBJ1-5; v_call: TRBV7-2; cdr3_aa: CASSWVGDGGQPQHF
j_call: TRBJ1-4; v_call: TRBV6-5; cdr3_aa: CASSSRGTPNEKLFF
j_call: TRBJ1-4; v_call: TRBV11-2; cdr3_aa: CASSFQGKNEKLFF
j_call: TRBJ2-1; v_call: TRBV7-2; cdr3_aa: CASSSLRDFYSQFF